Detailed here is one T cell receptor beta chain. After removal of 1 base from V and 0 bases from J, the junction contained 2 bases not matched to a gene. The CDR3 covers 15 residues. Per the germline V gene, CDR1 is ENHRY and CDR2 is SYGVKD. The entry originates in a study of blood T cell repertoires in COVID-19. Study context: Acute-phase and convalescent COVID-19 samples originated in the United States, Italy and Spain. T cells, B-cell-depleted T cells, or PBMCs supplied cDNA or gDNA.

Per the original methods: Nucleated cell number was recorded as an estimate derived from reference gene primer amplification. The method was immunoSEQ multiplex PCR; TCRdb's version includes in-frame clones alone and lacks a portion of them. Clonal size and the V and J genes are those of that table, whereas D and trimming came from the DNA. The sample gives some 150,000 clones, more than 75% of which show up once; 2.6% is in the top ten. Material: peripheral blood. The gene calls are TRBV10-3 and TRBJ1-1; 7 bases line up with TRBD1. This receptor was obtained from a human donor with acute or convalescent COVID-19. The donor label of this sample is uncertain. DNA of the CDR3: TGTGCCATCAGTGAGTTGGGACAGATGAACACTGAAGCTTTCTTT. This gives the protein CAISELGQMNTEAFF.